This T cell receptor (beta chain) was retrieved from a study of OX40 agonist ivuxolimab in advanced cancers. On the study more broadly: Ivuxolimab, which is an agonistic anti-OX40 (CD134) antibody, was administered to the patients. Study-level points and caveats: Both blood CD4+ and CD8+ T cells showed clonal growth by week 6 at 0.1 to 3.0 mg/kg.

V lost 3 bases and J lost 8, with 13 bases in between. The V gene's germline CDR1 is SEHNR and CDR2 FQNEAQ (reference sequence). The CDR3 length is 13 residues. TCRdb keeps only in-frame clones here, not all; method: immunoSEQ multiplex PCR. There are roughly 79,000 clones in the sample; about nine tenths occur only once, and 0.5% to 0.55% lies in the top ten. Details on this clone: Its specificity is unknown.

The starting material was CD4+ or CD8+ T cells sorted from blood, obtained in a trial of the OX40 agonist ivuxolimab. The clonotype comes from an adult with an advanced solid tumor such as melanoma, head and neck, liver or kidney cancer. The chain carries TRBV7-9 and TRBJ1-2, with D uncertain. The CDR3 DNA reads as TGTGCCAGCAGCTTCCCAGTTCGGTCGGGCTACACCTTC. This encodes CASSFPVRSGYTF. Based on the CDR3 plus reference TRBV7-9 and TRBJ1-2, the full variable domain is DTGVSQNPRHKITKRGQNVTFRCDPISEHNRLYWYRQTLGQGPEFLTYFQNEAQLEKSRLLSDRFSAERPKGSFSTLEIQRTEQGDSAMYLCASSFPVRSGYTFGSGTRLTVV.